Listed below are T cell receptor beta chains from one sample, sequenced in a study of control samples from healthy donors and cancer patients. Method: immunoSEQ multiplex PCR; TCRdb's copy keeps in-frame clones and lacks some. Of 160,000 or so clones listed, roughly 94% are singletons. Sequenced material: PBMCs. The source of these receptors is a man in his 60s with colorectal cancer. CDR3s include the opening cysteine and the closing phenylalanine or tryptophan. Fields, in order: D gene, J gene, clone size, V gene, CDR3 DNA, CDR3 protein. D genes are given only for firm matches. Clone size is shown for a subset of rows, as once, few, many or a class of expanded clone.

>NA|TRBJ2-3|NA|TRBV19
TGTGCCAGTAAAGGTTTCCACACAGATACGCAGTATTTT
CASKGFHTDTQYF
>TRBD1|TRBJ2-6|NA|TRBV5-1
TGCGCCAGCAGCTTGCTCCCAGGGGGCACTGGGGCCAACGTCCTGACTTTC
CASSLLPGGTGANVLTF
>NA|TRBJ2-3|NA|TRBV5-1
TGCGCCAGCAGCCCACAGGGTCCAGATACGCAGTATTTT
CASSPQGPDTQYF
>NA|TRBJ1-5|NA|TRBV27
TGTGCCAGCAGCCCAGGGGTCGGCAATCAGCCCCAGCATTTT
CASSPGVGNQPQHF
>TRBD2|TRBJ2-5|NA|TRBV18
TGTGCCAGCTCACTAAAGGGACTAGCGTCAGAGACCCAGTACTTC
CASSLKGLASETQYF
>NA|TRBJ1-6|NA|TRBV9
TGTGCCAGCAGCGTAGGGCAGCCACGAAATTCACCCCTCCACTTT
CASSVGQPRNSPLHF
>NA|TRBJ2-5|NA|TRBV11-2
TGTGCCAGCAGCTTAGATTCGGCTGGGGAGACCCAGTACTTC
CASSLDSAGETQYF
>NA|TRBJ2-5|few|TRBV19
TGTGCCAGTAGTCCCCGACAGCTCCAAGAGACCCAGTACTTC
CASSPRQLQETQYF
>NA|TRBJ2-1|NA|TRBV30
TGTGCCTGGAGTGGGATCACGGCGGGGAATGAGCAGTTCTTC
CAWSGITAGNEQFF
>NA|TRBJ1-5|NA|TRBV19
TGTGCCAGTAGTATTGATAGGCAGGGGAGAAGTCAGCCCCAGCATTTT
CASSIDRQGRSQPQHF
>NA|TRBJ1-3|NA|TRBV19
TGTGCCAGTAGTATGAGCAGGGGCTCTGGAAACACCATATATTTT
CASSMSRGSGNTIYF
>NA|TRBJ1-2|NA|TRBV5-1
TGCGCCAGCAGCTTGATCACCCAGGAGTACTATGGCTACACCTTC
CASSLITQEYYGYTF
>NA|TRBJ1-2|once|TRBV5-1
TGCGCCAGCAGCCTCAACCCCCAGACAGCTAACTATGGCTACACCTTC
CASSLNPQTANYGYTF
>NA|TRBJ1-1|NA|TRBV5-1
TGCGCCAGCAGCTTGAGTCCAGGGCAGAACACTGAAGCTTTCTTT
CASSLSPGQNTEAFF
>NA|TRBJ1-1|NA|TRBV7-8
TGTGCCAGCAGCGTGGACTGGAACACTGAAGCTTTCTTT
CASSVDWNTEAFF
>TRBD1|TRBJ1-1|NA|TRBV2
TGTGCCAGGGGACAGGGAGGGAACACTGAAGCTTTCTTT
CARGQGGNTEAFF
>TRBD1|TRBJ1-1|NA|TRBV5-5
TGTGCCAGCAGCTCGACAGGGATGGCTTTCTTT
CASSSTGMAFF
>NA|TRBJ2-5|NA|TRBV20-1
TGCAGTGTAGCGGTCCAAGAGACCCAGTACTTC
CSVAVQETQYF
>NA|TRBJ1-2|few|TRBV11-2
TGTGCCAGCAGCTTAGCAGGGGAATTCGGTGGCTACACCTTC
CASSLAGEFGGYTF
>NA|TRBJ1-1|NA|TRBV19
TGTGCCAGTAGTAGGGGGCGGGACACTGAAGCTTTCTTT
CASSRGRDTEAFF
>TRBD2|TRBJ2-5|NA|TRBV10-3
TGTGCCATCAGTGGTGGGGCCCCAGGGAGGGGAGAGACCCAGTACTTC
CAISGGAPGRGETQYF
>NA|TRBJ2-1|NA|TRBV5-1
TGCGCCAGCAGCTTGGACGGGGGCCTCTACAATGAGCAGTTCTTC
CASSLDGGLYNEQFF
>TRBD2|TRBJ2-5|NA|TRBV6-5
TGTGCCAGTCAGCCGGGGGGAAATTACGAGACCCAGTACTTC
CASQPGGNYETQYF
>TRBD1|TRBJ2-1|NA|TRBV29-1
TGCAGCGTTGAAGGTTGGTGGACAGGGTCCGGCAGCTCCTACAATGAGCAGTTCTTC
CSVEGWWTGSGSSYNEQFF
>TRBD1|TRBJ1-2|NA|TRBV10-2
TGCGCCAGCAGGGGACAGGGGTCGAATTATGGCTACACCTTC
CASRGQGSNYGYTF
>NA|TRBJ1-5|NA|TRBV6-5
TGTGCCAGCAGCGCCTCCGGGACGGGAAATCAGCCCCAGCATTTT
CASSASGTGNQPQHF
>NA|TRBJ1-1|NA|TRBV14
TGTGCCAGCAGCCCCAAAGTAGGGGGTAATACTGAAGCTTTCTTT
CASSPKVGGNTEAFF
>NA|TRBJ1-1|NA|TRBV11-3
TGTGCCAGCAGTCGTGACAGTTACACTGAAGCTTTCTTT
CASSRDSYTEAFF
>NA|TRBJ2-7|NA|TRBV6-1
TGTGCCAGCAGTGAGGAGATCTACGAGCAGTACTTC
CASSEEIYEQYF
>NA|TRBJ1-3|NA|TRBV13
TGTGCCAGCAGCTTAGGCCAGTTCTCTGGAAACACCATATATTTT
CASSLGQFSGNTIYF
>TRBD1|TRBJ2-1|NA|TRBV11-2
TGTGCCAGCAGCCGGCAGACAGGGGGCACTGAGCAGTTCTTC
CASSRQTGGTEQFF
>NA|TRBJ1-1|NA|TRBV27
TGTGCCAGCAGTTTATTAGCAGTGGGAAACACTGAAGCTTTCTTT
CASSLLAVGNTEAFF
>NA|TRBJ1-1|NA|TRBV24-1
TGTGCCACCAGTGATTCCCAGAGGACTGAAGCTTTCTTT
CATSDSQRTEAFF
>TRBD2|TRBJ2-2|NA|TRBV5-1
TGCGCCAGCAGTCTAGCGGGGAGTACCGGGGAGCTGTTTTTT
CASSLAGSTGELFF
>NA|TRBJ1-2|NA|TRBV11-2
TGTGCCAGCAGCTTTGGGGGAGCTAACTATGGCTACACCTTC
CASSFGGANYGYTF
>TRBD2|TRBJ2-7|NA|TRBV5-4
TGTGCCAGCAGCTTGGGTCGGGGGGGCTTTGAGCAGTACTTC
CASSLGRGGFEQYF
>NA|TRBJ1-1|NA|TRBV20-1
TGCAGTGCGCCGGCGTGGGCTTTCTTT
CSAPAWAFF
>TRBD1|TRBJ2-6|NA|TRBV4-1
TGCGCCAGCAGCCAAGGACAGGGGAACGGGGCCAACGTCCTGACTTTC
CASSQGQGNGANVLTF
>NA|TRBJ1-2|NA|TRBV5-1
TGCGCCAGCAGCTTGGCCGAAATTAACTATGGCTACACCTTC
CASSLAEINYGYTF
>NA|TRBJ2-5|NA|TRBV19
TGTGCCAGTAGTATAGATCCCAGACAAGAGACCCAGTACTTC
CASSIDPRQETQYF
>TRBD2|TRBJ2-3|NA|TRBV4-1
TGCGCCAGCAGCCAACCTCAGGGAGGGGGCACAGATACGCAGTATTTT
CASSQPQGGGTDTQYF
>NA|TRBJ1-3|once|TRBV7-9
TGTGCCAGCAGCTTAAGGCTAACCTCTGGAAACACCATATATTTT
CASSLRLTSGNTIYF